This entry lists 5 T cell receptor beta chains sequenced from one sample in a study of T cells in localized non-small cell lung cancer. The assay was immunoSEQ multiplex PCR, and TCRdb's table has in-frame clones only and misses some. The table shows some 52,000 clones, with about three quarters occurring only once. Sequencing was performed on PBMCs, taken before any cancer treatment. These receptors were collected from a woman aged 40-69 years with stage II lung adenocarcinoma.

The chain employs TRBV25-1 and TRBJ1-2; 7 nucleotides align to TRBD1. Germline CDR1 and CDR2: MGHDK and SYGVNS. The CDR3 is 14 residues long. V shed 6 bases, J shed 0 bases, and the junction held 4 bases outside the gene matches. The CDR3, as DNA: TGTGCCAGCAGGCCCACAGGGGCTAACTATGGCTACACCTTC. Its protein product is CASRPTGANYGYTF.

This clone was detected once. The chain has TRBV4-1 and TRBJ2-7, with unresolved D. Germline values: CDR1 MGHRA, CDR2 YSYEKL. V lost 0 bases to trimming and J lost 2 bases, with 8 bases between them. The CDR3 extends over 14 amino acids. The CDR3 loop is CASSQDRGPYEQYF. The DNA of the CDR3 is TGCGCCAGCAGCCAAGATCGTGGGCCCTACGAGCAGTACTTC.

The chain carries TRBV4-1 and TRBJ1-4; tentatively, D is TRBD1 (5 bases). Germline values: CDR1 MGHRA, CDR2 YSYEKL. The CDR3 contains 16 residues. V was clipped by 5 bases and J by 3 bases, with 16 bases between them. In nucleotides, the CDR3 is TGCGCCAGCAGCTTCGTAGTCGGACAAGCTAATGAAAAACTGTTTTTT. Encoded protein: CASSFVVGQANEKLFF.

The chain couples TRBV19 to TRBJ2-3; D is possibly TRBD2 (5 bases). Trimming stripped 4 bases from V and 1 base from J, with 9 bases between. Germline CDR1 LNHDA, CDR2 SQIVND (reference sequence). This CDR3 has 14 amino acids. In nucleotides, the CDR3 is TGTGCCAGTAGTACCTGGGGAGGCACAGATACGCAGTATTTT. This gives the protein CASSTWGGTDTQYF.

The chain's CDR3 is CASSLKGERGNTEAFF. DNA for the CDR3: TGTGCCAGCAGCCTGAAAGGGGAGAGGGGGAACACTGAAGCTTTCTTT. The V gene is TRBV4-2, the J gene TRBJ1-1; tentatively, D is TRBD1 (5 bases). Trimming took off 4 bases at V and 1 base at J, with 16 bases between the two ends. The length of the CDR3 is 16 residues. The germline gives CDR1 LGHNA, CDR2 YNFKEQ.